These T cell receptor beta chains were read from a single sample in a study of cytomegalovirus exposure and HLA in healthy donors. The assay was immunoSEQ multiplex PCR, and TCRdb's table has in-frame clones only and misses some. This table has some 170,000 clones, just under 90% appearing once. The specimen sequenced was PBMCs. The origin of the receptors is a woman in her 30s in good health and CMV-seronegative. The CDR3 runs from the conserved cysteine through the conserved F or W. Each record gives: D gene, V gene, J gene, CDR3 protein. A D gene is named only where the DNA matches it firmly.

.	TRBV11-2	TRBJ2-5	CASSQTPGNSQETQYF
.	TRBV7-9	TRBJ2-1	CASSLVAGVEQFF
TRBD1	TRBV5-1	TRBJ2-5	CASSSSSTGGQETQYF
TRBD2	TRBV7-8	TRBJ2-7	CASSLQAGVGSYEQYF
.	TRBV19	TRBJ1-1	CASRIGILGAGNTEAFF
.	TRBV5-1	TRBJ2-3	CASSLGSFLTDTQYF
.	TRBV18	TRBJ2-2	CASSPTADGELFF
.	TRBV5-4	TRBJ2-1	CASSLVTGPGIF
TRBD1	TRBV5-8	TRBJ1-5	CASTTGGSINQPQHF
TRBD1	TRBV5-1	TRBJ2-1	CASSRDRGYNEQFF
TRBD2	TRBV6-5	TRBJ2-3	CASSSRAGGIDTQYF
.	TRBV11-2	TRBJ1-2	CASSLAGTEYGYTF